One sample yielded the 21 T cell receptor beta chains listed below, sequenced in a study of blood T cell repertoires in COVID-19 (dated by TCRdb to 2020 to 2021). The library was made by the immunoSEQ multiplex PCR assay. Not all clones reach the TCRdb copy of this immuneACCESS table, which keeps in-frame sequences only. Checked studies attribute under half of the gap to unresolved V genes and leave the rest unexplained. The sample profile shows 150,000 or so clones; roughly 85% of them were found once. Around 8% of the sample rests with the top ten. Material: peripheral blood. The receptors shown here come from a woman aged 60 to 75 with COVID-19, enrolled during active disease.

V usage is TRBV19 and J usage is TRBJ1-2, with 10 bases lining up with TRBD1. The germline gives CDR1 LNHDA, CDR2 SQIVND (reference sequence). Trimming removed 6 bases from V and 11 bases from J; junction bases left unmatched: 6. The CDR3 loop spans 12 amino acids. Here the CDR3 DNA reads TGTGCCAGTAGCAACCCGGACAGGGGGTACACCTTC. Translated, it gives CASSNPDRGYTF.

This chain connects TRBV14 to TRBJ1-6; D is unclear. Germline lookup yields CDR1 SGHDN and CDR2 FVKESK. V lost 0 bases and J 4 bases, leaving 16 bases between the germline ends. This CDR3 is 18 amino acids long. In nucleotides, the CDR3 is TGTGCCAGCAGCCAAGAAATCGGAGGGATCCGTTATAATTCACCCCTCCACTTT. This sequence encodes CASSQEIGGIRYNSPLHF.

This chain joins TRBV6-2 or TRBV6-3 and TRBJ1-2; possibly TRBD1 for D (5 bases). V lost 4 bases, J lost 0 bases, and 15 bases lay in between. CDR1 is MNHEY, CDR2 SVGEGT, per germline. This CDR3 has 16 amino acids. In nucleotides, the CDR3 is TGTGCCAGCAGTTTATGGAGGGGCCAAGCTAACTATGGCTACACCTTC. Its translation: CASSLWRGQANYGYTF.

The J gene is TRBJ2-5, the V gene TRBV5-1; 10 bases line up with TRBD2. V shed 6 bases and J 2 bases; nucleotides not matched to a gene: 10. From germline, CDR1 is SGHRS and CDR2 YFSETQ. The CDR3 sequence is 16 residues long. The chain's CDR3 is CASTLALAGLQETQYF. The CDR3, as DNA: TGCGCCAGCACGTTAGCACTAGCGGGGCTACAAGAGACCCAGTACTTC.

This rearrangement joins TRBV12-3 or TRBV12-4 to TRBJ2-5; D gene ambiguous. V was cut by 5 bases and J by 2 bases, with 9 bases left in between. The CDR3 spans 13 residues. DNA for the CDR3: TGTGCCAGCAGTAGGAGTCCGCAAGAGACCCAGTACTTC. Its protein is CASSRSPQETQYF.

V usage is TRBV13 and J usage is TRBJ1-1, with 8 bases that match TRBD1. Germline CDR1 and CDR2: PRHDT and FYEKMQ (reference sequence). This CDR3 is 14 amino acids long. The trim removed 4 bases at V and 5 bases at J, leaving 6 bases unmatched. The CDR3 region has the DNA TGTGCCAGCAGCTCATCGGACAGGGTTACTGAAGCTTTCTTT. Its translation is CASSSSDRVTEAFF.

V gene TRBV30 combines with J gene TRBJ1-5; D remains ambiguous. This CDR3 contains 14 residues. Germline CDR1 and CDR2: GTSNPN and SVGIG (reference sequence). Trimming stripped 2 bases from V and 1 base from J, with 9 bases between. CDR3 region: CAWSPDLSNQPQHF. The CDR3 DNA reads TGTGCCTGGAGTCCAGATCTCAGCAATCAGCCCCAGCATTTT.

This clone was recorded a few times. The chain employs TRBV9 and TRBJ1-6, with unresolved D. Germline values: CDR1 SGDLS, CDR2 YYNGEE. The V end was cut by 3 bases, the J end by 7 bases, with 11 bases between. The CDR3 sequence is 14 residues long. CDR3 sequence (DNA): TGTGCCAGCAGCGGAGAAGAATTCAATTCACCCCTCCACTTT. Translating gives CASSGEEFNSPLHF. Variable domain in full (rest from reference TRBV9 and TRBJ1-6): DSGVTQTPKHLITATGQRVTLRCSPRSGDLSVYWYQQSLDQGLQFLIQYYNGEERAKGNILERFSAQQFPDLHSELNLSSLELGDSALYFCASSGEEFNSPLHFGNGTRLTVT.

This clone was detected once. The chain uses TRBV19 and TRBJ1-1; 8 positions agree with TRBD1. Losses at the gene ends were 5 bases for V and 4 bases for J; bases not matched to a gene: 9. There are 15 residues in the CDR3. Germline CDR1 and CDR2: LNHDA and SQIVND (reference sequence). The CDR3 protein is CASSRQGASSTEAFF. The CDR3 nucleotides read TGTGCCAGTAGTCGTCAGGGGGCTTCGTCCACTGAAGCTTTCTTT.

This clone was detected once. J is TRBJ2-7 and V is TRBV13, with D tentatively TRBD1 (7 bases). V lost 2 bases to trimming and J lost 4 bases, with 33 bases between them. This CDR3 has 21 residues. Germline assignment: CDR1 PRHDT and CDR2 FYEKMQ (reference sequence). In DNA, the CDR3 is TGTGCCAGCAGCTTAACAGATCGACAGGGTGAGCTGGAGGGACAATTTTACGAGCAGTACTTC. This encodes CASSLTDRQGELEGQFYEQYF. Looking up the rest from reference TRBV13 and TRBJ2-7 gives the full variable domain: AAGVIQSPRHLIKEKRETATLKCYPIPRHDTVYWYQQGPGQDPQFLISFYEKMQSDKGSIPDRFSAQQFSDYHSELNMSSLELGDSALYFCASSLTDRQGELEGQFYEQYFGPGTRLTVT.

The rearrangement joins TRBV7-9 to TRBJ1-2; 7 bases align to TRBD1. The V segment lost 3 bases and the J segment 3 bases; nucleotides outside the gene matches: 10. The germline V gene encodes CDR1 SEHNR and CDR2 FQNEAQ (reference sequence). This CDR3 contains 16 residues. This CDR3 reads CASSFPRGGSDYGYTF. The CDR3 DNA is TGTGCCAGCAGCTTCCCAAGAGGGGGCTCGGACTATGGCTACACCTTC. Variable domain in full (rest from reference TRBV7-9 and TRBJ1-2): DTGVSQNPRHKITKRGQNVTFRCDPISEHNRLYWYRQTLGQGPEFLTYFQNEAQLEKSRLLSDRFSAERPKGSFSTLEIQRTEQGDSAMYLCASSFPRGGSDYGYTFGSGTRLTVV.

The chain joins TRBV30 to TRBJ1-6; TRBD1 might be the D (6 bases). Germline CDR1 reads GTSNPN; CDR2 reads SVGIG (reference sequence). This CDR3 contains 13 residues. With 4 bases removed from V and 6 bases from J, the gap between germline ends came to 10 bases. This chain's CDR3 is CAWMQDSNSPLHF. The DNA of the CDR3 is TGTGCCTGGATGCAGGACAGTAATTCACCCCTCCACTTT.

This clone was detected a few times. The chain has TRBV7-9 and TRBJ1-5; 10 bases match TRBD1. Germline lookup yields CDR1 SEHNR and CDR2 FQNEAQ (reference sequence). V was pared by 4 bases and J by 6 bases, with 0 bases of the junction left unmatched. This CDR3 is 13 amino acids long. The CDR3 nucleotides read TGTGCCAGCAGCTGGGACAGGGGTCAGCCCCAGCATTTT. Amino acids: CASSWDRGQPQHF.

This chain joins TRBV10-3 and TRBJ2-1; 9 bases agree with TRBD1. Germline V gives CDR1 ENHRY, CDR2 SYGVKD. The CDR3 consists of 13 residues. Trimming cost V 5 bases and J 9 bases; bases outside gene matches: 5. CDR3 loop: CAISPGTGIEQFF. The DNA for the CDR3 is TGTGCCATCAGTCCCGGGACAGGGATTGAGCAGTTCTTC.

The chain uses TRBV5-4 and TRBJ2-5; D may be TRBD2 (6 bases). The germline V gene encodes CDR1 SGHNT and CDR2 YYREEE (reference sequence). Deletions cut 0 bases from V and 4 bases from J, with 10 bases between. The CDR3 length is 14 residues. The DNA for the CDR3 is TGTGCCAGCAGCTTGGCGGGGACTCGAGAGACCCAGTACTTC. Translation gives CASSLAGTRETQYF.

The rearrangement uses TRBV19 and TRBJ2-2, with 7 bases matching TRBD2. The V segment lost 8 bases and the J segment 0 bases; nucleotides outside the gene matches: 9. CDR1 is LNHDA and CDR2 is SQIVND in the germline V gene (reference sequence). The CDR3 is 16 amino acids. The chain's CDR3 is CASLDLAAANTGELFF. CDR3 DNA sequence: TGTGCCAGTCTAGACCTAGCGGCCGCGAACACCGGGGAGCTGTTTTTT.

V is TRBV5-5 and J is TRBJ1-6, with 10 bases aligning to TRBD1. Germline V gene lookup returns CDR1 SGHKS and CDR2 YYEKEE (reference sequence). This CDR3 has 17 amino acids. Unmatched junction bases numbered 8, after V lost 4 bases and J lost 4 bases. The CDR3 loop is CASSIRDRGLYNSPLHF. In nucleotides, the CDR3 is TGTGCCAGCAGCATCCGGGACAGGGGCTTATATAATTCACCCCTCCACTTT.

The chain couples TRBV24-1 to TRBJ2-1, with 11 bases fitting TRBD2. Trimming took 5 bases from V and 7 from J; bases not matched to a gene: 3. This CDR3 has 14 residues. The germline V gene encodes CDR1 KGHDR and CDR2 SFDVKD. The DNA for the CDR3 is TGTGCCACCAGTGTCCTAGCGGGAGGTAATGAGCAGTTCTTC. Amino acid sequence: CATSVLAGGNEQFF.

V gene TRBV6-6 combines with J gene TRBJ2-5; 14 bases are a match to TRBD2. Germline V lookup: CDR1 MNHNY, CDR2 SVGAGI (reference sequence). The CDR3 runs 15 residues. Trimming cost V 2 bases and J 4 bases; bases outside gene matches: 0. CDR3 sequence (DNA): TGTGCCAGCAGTTACGGACTAGCGGGGGGAGAGACCCAGTACTTC. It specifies CASSYGLAGGETQYF.

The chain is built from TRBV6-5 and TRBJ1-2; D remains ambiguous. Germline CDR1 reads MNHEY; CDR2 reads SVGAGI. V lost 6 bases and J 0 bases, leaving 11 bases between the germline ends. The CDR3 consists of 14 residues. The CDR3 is CASRAGDTNYGYTF. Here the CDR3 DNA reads TGTGCCAGCAGGGCGGGAGATACTAACTATGGCTACACCTTC.

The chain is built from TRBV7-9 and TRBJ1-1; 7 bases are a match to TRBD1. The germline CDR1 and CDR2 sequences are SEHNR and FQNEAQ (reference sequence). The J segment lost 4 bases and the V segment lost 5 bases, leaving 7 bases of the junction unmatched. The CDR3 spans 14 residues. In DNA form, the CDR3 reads TGTGCCAGCAGCAGACCAGGGGGTGGCACTGAAGCTTTCTTT. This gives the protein CASSRPGGGTEAFF.